The 29 T cell receptor beta chains listed next were all sequenced from one sample in a study of blood T cell repertoires in COVID-19. Repertoires were generated with immunoSEQ multiplex PCR, while TCRdb's copy carries only in-frame clones and drops some. The repertoire holds some 150,000 clones, 70% to 90% seen once, with roughly 2.5% in the top ten. The sample consisted of peripheral blood. The receptors come from a human donor with acute or convalescent COVID-19. The donor label of this sample is uncertain.

Only a few counts were recorded for this clone. The chain recombines TRBV19 with TRBJ2-2; 9 bases line up with TRBD1. CDR1 is LNHDA and CDR2 is SQIVND in the germline V gene (reference sequence). CDR3 length equals 16 residues. V lost 4 bases and J lost 3; bases outside the gene matches: 6. CDR3 sequence (DNA): TGTGCCAGTAGTACCCTACAGGGGGCTTACACCGGGGAGCTGTTTTTT. Amino acid sequence: CASSTLQGAYTGELFF. The entire variable domain, with the rest obtained from reference TRBV19 and TRBJ2-2, is as follows: DGGITQSPKYLFRKEGQNVTLSCEQNLNHDAMYWYRQDPGQGLRLIYYSQIVNDFQKGDIAEGYSVSREKKESFPLTVTSAQKNPTAFYLCASSTLQGAYTGELFFGEGSRLTVL.

The V call is TRBV7-6, the J call TRBJ2-2; TRBD2 matches 8 bases. This CDR3 is 15 amino acids long. The germline gives CDR1 SGHVS, CDR2 FNYEAQ. V lost 3 bases to trimming and J lost 6 bases; unmatched junction nucleotides: 6. CDR3 DNA: TGTGCCAGCAGCTTGGATAGCGGGGTGGCCGGGGAGCTGTTTTTT. Its translation: CASSLDSGVAGELFF.

The chain links TRBV7-8 to TRBJ2-4; 7 positions agree with TRBD1. Germline V gene data show CDR1 as SGHVS and CDR2 as FQNEAQ. The V segment lost 5 bases and the J segment 2 bases; nucleotides outside the gene matches: 9. The CDR3 has 16 residues. CDR3 DNA sequence: TGTGCCAGCAGCCCTGGGACAGAGACTTCCAAAAACATTCAGTACTTC. This translates into CASSPGTETSKNIQYF.

The genes are TRBV7-2 and TRBJ2-1; D is undetermined. Germline V gene data show CDR1 as SGHTA and CDR2 as FQGNSA. Trimming stripped 2 bases from V and 6 bases from J, with 14 bases between. There are 15 residues in the CDR3. The CDR3 region is CASSLPIPRRNEQFF. The DNA for the CDR3 is TGTGCCAGCAGCTTACCGATCCCCAGGCGCAATGAGCAGTTCTTC.

This sequence joins TRBV18 and TRBJ2-4; 10 bases are a match to TRBD2. The V gene end was trimmed by 2 bases and the J gene end by 8 bases; junction bases not matched to a gene: 12. Looked up from germline, CDR1 is KGHSH and CDR2 is LQKENI. The CDR3 length is 17 residues. The CDR3 DNA sequence: TGTGCCAGCTCACCAAATGGTGGACTAGCGGCTGGGGACATTCAGTACTTC. It codes for CASSPNGGLAAGDIQYF.

The chain joins TRBV6-5 to TRBJ2-7; 8 bases are shared with TRBD2. Germline V CDR1 and CDR2: MNHEY, SVGAGI. The CDR3 consists of 15 residues. The junction had 3 bases not matched to a gene; V was cut back by 0 bases and J by 2 bases. The CDR3 bases are TGTGCCAGCAGTTACTCGGTCGGGGGGGCCTACGAGCAGTACTTC. It encodes CASSYSVGGAYEQYF.

V gene TRBV7-9 combines with J gene TRBJ1-2, with a weak D call TRBD1 (6 bases). In germline, CDR1 is SEHNR, CDR2 FQNEAQ (reference sequence). The CDR3 covers 13 residues. Between the trimmed V and J ends, which lost 4 bases and 3 bases, there was a span of 9 bases. This CDR3 reads CASSSRTDYGYTF. For the CDR3, the DNA is TGTGCCAGCAGCTCGCGGACAGACTATGGCTACACCTTC. Complete variable domain (other parts from reference TRBV7-9 and TRBJ1-2): DTGVSQNPRHKITKRGQNVTFRCDPISEHNRLYWYRQTLGQGPEFLTYFQNEAQLEKSRLLSDRFSAERPKGSFSTLEIQRTEQGDSAMYLCASSSRTDYGYTFGSGTRLTVV.

V and J are TRBV29-1 and TRBJ2-5, with 12 bases fitting TRBD2. The V and J ends lost 2 bases and 5 bases, in that order; junction bases with no gene match: 6. This CDR3 region has 15 residues. Germline V CDR1 and CDR2: SQVTM, ANQGSEA. The CDR3 DNA follows: TGCAGCGTTGAACGACTAGCGGGAGCTAGGGAGACCCAGTACTTC. This translates into CSVERLAGARETQYF.

The CDR3 DNA reads TGTGCCAGCAGCAAAGTTTCTCCTTTCACCGGGGAGCTGTTTTTT. Amino acid sequence: CASSKVSPFTGELFF. The V call is TRBV21-1, the J call TRBJ2-2; the table's D call of TRBD2 was not tested on the DNA. TRBV21-1 is marked as a pseudogene. This CDR3 region has 15 residues.

The CDR3 DNA reads as TGTGCCAGCAGTTACAGGTCAGGGCTCGGTCAGCCCCAGCATTTT. It yields the protein CASSYRSGLGQPQHF. This chain joins TRBV6-5 and TRBJ1-5; TRBD1 is a possible D gene (5 bases). CDR1 MNHEY and CDR2 SVGAGI come from the germline V gene. Trimming pared 2 bases from V and 6 bases from J, leaving 14 bases between. The CDR3 extends over 15 amino acids.

The chain couples TRBV7-2 to TRBJ2-2, with D uncertain. This CDR3 region has 14 residues. Trimming took off 6 bases at V and 1 base at J, with 9 bases between the two ends. Germline CDR1 is SGHTA and CDR2 is FQGNSA. In DNA, the CDR3 is TGTGCCAGCAGGGGCCAGATGAACACCGGGGAGCTGTTTTTT. Translation: CASRGQMNTGELFF.

The CDR3 spells CASSLSGGRGETQYF. In nucleotides, the CDR3 is TGTGCCAGCAGCCTCAGCGGGGGCAGGGGAGAGACCCAGTACTTC. This rearrangement joins TRBV5-4 to TRBJ2-5, with 8 bases that match TRBD2. The CDR3 sequence is 15 residues long. CDR1 is SGHNT, CDR2 YYREEE, per germline (reference sequence). Germline trimming cut 4 bases from V and 4 bases from J; bases unmatched to any gene: 9.

The gene calls are TRBV30 and TRBJ1-2; 11 nucleotides align to TRBD1. The CDR3 has 17 amino acids. CDR1 GTSNPN and CDR2 SVGIG come from the germline V gene (reference sequence). The V gene end was trimmed by 7 bases and the J gene end by 8 bases; junction bases not matched to a gene: 21. The CDR3 bases are TGTGCCTCCTCCCCTCGGGACAGGGGGTTGCTATCGGGAGGCTACACCTTC. As protein: CASSPRDRGLLSGGYTF.

The chain links TRBV12-1 to TRBJ1-1; no check of the table's D call, TRBD1, against the DNA was made. TRBV12-1 is a pseudogene locus. The CDR3 loop spans 15 amino acids. CDR3 bases: TGTGCCAGCAGCTTAAAATATGTCAGGAACACTGAAGCTTTCTTT. This sequence encodes CASSLKYVRNTEAFF.

This clone was counted a few times. Here the CDR3 reads CASSQETGLSTDTQYF. The CDR3 nucleotides are TGTGCCAGCAGCCAAGAGACAGGGCTTTCCACAGATACGCAGTATTTT. The chain has TRBV4-2 and TRBJ2-3; 7 bases map to TRBD1. Germline CDR1 reads LGHNA; CDR2 reads YNFKEQ. This CDR3 has 16 residues. The ends lost 0 bases at V and 2 bases at J; junction bases unmatched: 5.

V gene TRBV5-1 combines with J gene TRBJ2-5; 8 bases are shared with TRBD1. With 4 bases clipped from V and 4 bases from J, the junction kept 3 bases outside the gene matches. Germline V gene lookup returns CDR1 SGHRS and CDR2 YFSETQ. This CDR3 has 13 residues. CDR3 DNA: TGCGCCAGCAGCCCCGGACAGGGAGAGACCCAGTACTTC. It codes for CASSPGQGETQYF.

This clone was detected only once. The chain couples TRBV27 to TRBJ1-5; the D is unclear. The CDR3 is 14 residues long. Germline assignment: CDR1 MNHEY and CDR2 SMNVEV (reference sequence). V lost 2 bases and J lost 3, with 8 bases in between. The CDR3, as DNA: TGTGCCAGCAGTTTACTAGGTTTCAATCAGCCCCAGCATTTT. Translated, it gives CASSLLGFNQPQHF.

J is TRBJ1-1 and V is TRBV9, with unresolved D. This CDR3 is 14 amino acids long. V was shortened by 0 bases and J by 1 base, with 7 bases between the two germline ends. CDR1 is SGDLS and CDR2 is YYNGEE in the germline V gene. The DNA of the CDR3 is TGTGCCAGCAGCGTAGTTCCAGAGAACACTGAAGCTTTCTTT. The encoded protein is CASSVVPENTEAFF. The whole variable domain, filled in from reference TRBV9 and TRBJ1-1, reads DSGVTQTPKHLITATGQRVTLRCSPRSGDLSVYWYQQSLDQGLQFLIQYYNGEERAKGNILERFSAQQFPDLHSELNLSSLELGDSALYFCASSVVPENTEAFFGQGTRLTVV.

This chain joins TRBV6-2 or TRBV6-3 and TRBJ1-5, with D perhaps matching TRBD1 (6 bases). CDR3 length equals 15 residues. V gave up 5 bases and J gave up 5 bases, with 16 bases separating them. CDR1 and CDR2 (germline): MNHEY, SVGEGT. The CDR3 DNA reads as TGTGCCAGCAGTAATGGACAGTCAATTTATCAGCCCCAGCATTTT. This gives the protein CASSNGQSIYQPQHF.

This clone occurred a few times. The rearrangement joins TRBV12-3 or TRBV12-4 to TRBJ1-5; possibly TRBD1 for D (5 bases). V was clipped by 5 bases and J by 7 bases, with 9 bases between them. The CDR3 contains 12 residues. CDR3 bases: TGTGCCAGCAGTCGGGGGATGCAGCCCCAGCATTTT. Translated: CASSRGMQPQHF.

The V call is TRBV3-1 (or the pseudogene TRBV3-2), the J call TRBJ2-7; 7 bases agree with TRBD1. Looked up from germline, CDR1 is LGHDT and CDR2 is YNNKEL (reference sequence). V was pared by 5 bases and J by 10 bases, with 11 bases of the junction left unmatched. The CDR3 extends over 13 amino acids. The CDR3 is CASSAGVQGPQYV. CDR3 nucleotides: TGTGCCAGCAGCGCTGGGGTACAGGGGCCCCAGTACGTC.

This chain connects TRBV7-2 to TRBJ2-7; 10 bases are a match to TRBD2. CDR1 and CDR2 (germline): SGHTA, FQGNSA. V was pared by 5 bases and J by 2 bases, with 3 bases of the junction left unmatched. The CDR3 totals 14 residues. CDR3 sequence reads: CASSTSGGAYEQYF. The CDR3 nucleotides read TGTGCCAGCAGCACAAGCGGGGGGGCCTACGAGCAGTACTTC.

This chain links TRBV6-5 with TRBJ2-5; 8 bases line up with TRBD1. The CDR3 is made up of 16 amino acids. J lost 5 bases, V lost 0 bases, and 8 bases had no gene match. Germline assignment: CDR1 MNHEY and CDR2 SVGAGI. CDR3 nucleotides: TGTGCCAGCAGTTACTCGTCGCAGGGGGCTTGGGAGACCCAGTACTTC. It specifies CASSYSSQGAWETQYF.

The V gene is TRBV15, the J gene TRBJ2-4, with 10 bases fitting TRBD1. The CDR3 is 15 amino acids. V was pared by 2 bases and J by 7 bases, with 5 bases of the junction left unmatched. Germline values: CDR1 LNHNV, CDR2 YYDKDF (reference sequence). DNA of the CDR3: TGTGCCACCAGCAGACGGGACAGGGGAGGGAACATTCAGTACTTC. It codes for CATSRRDRGGNIQYF.

This clone was detected only a few times. This chain connects TRBV5-6 to TRBJ1-4; 7 bases are shared with TRBD1. V shed 1 base, J shed 6 bases, and the junction held 0 bases outside the gene matches. The CDR3 sequence is 13 residues long. Germline V gives CDR1 SGHDT, CDR2 YYEEEE. CDR3 nucleotide sequence: TGTGCCAGCAGCTTGACAGGGGATGAAAAACTGTTTTTT. Protein: CASSLTGDEKLFF.

This clone has a handful of counts. This chain joins TRBV5-8 and TRBJ1-5; TRBD1 might be the D (6 bases). The V end was cut by 4 bases, the J end by 0 bases, with 11 bases between. This CDR3 region has 15 residues. CDR1 SGHTS and CDR2 YDEGEE come from the germline V gene. CDR3 coding DNA: TGTGCCAGCAGCCGGGGACACCATAGCAATCAGCCCCAGCATTTT. It yields the protein CASSRGHHSNQPQHF.

The chain links TRBV28 to TRBJ1-1, with a tentative D call TRBD1 (5 bases). V was trimmed by 6 bases and J by 0 bases, leaving 14 bases between them. The CDR3 length is 15 residues. Germline CDR1 and CDR2: MDHEN and SYDVKM. CDR3 residues: CASSPGMGLNTEAFF. The CDR3, as DNA: TGTGCCAGCAGCCCTGGGATGGGGCTGAACACTGAAGCTTTCTTT. The full variable domain, in which reference TRBV28 and TRBJ1-1 provide the parts outside the CDR3, is DVKVTQSSRYLVKRTGEKVFLECVQDMDHENMFWYRQDPGLGLRLIYFSYDVKMKEKGDIPEGYSVSREKKERFSLILESASTNQTSMYLCASSPGMGLNTEAFFGQGTRLTVV.

The CDR3: CASSPLSGTGYGYTF. In DNA form, the CDR3 reads TGTGCCAGCAGTCCCCTTTCCGGGACTGGCTATGGCTACACCTTC. The V call is TRBV28, the J call TRBJ1-2, with D maybe TRBD1 (5 bases). The CDR3 has 15 amino acids. Trimming took 5 bases from V and 4 from J, leaving 17 bases between them. Germline V gives CDR1 MDHEN, CDR2 SYDVKM.

The chain carries TRBV28 and TRBJ1-1, with D possibly matching TRBD1 (6 bases). The germline CDR1 and CDR2 sequences are MDHEN and SYDVKM. The CDR3 totals 13 residues. V was clipped by 2 bases and J by 8 bases, with 12 bases between them. CDR3 nucleotide sequence: TGTGCCAGCAGTTTAGGGGGCGGCATCGAAGCTTTCTTT. It encodes CASSLGGGIEAFF.